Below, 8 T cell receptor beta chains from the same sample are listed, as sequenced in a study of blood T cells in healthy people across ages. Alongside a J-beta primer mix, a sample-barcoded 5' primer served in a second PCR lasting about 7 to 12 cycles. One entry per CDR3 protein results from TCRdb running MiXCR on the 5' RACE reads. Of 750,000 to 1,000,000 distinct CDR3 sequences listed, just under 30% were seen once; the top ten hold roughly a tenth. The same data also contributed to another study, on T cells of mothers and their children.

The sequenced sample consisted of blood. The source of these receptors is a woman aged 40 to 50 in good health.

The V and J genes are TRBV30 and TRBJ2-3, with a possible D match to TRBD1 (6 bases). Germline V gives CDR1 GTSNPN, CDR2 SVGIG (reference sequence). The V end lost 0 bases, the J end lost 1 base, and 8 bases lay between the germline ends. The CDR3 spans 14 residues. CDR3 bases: TGTGCCTGGAGTGTGGGGGCCGGCACAGATACGCAGTATTTT. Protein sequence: CAWSVGAGTDTQYF.

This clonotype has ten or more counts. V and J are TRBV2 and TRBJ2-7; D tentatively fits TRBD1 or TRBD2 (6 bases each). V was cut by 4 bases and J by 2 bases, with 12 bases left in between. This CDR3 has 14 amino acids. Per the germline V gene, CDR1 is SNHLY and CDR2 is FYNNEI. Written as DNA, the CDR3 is TGTGCCAGCAGTGCCGGGGGCGCCCCCTACGAGCAGTACTTC. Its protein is CASSAGGAPYEQYF.

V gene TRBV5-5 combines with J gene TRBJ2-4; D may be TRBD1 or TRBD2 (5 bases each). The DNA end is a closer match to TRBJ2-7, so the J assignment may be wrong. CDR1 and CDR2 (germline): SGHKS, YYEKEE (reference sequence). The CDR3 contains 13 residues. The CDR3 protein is CANSSGLAHEQYF. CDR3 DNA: TGTGCCAACAGTTCGGGGCTCGCCCACGAGCAGTACTTC.

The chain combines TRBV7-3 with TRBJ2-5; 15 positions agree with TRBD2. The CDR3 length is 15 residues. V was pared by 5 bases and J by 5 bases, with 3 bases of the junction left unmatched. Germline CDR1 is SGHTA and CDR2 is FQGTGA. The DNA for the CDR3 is TGTGCCAGCAGCATTGGGACTAGCGGGGGGGAGACCCAGTACTTC. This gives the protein CASSIGTSGGETQYF.

CDR3 sequence reads: CATGTTLKNEQFF. DNA of the CDR3: TGTGCCACCGGGACGACGTTGAAAAATGAGCAGTTCTTC. The chain is built from TRBV7-8 and TRBJ2-1; D may correspond to TRBD1 or TRBD2 (5 bases each). There are 13 residues in the CDR3. V was clipped by 10 bases and J by 7 bases, with 17 bases between them. The V gene's germline CDR1 is SGHVS and CDR2 FQNEAQ.

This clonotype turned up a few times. CDR3 in amino acids: CSARVADKASREQFF. The CDR3 DNA sequence: TGCAGTGCTAGAGTCGCGGACAAGGCAAGTCGTGAGCAGTTCTTC. V is TRBV20-1 and J is TRBJ2-1; TRBD1 might be the D (5 bases). V lost 1 base and J 9 bases, leaving 19 bases between the germline ends. Germline-derived CDR1 and CDR2 are DFQATT and SNEGSKA (reference sequence). The CDR3 covers 15 residues.

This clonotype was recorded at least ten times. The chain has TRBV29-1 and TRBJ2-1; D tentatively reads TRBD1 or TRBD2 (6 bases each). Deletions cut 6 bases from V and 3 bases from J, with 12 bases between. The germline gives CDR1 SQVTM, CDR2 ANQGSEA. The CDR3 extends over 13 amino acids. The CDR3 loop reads CSVEGGNYNEQFF. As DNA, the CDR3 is TGCAGCGTCGAGGGGGGAAACTACAATGAGCAGTTCTTC.

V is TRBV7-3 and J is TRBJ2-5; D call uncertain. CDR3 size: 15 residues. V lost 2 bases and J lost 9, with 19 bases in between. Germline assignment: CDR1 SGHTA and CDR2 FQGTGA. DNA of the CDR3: TGTGCCAGCAGCTTAGGTTCTGGCACGAGGTCGGCCCAGTACTTC. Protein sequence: CASSLGSGTRSAQYF.